This T cell receptor beta chain was sequenced for a study of blood T cell repertoires in COVID-19. Study information: T cells, B-cell-depleted T cells, or PBMCs provided the cDNA or gDNA that served as material.

This CDR3 spans 15 amino acids. Trimming cost V 4 bases and J 6 bases; bases outside gene matches: 9. Germline-derived CDR1 and CDR2 are SGHRS and YFSETQ. Assay used: immunoSEQ multiplex PCR; TCRdb lists only in-frame clones, some missing. The table records under 300,000 clones, roughly 90% of them present only once. The sequencing sample was made of peripheral blood. The TCR sequence derives from a man aged 60-69 years with acute or convalescent COVID-19. The chain combines TRBV5-1 with TRBJ2-2; 7 bases align to TRBD2. CDR3 DNA sequence: TGCGCCAGCAGCGGGGTGACTAGCAGGGCCGGGGAGCTGTTTTTT. Translation: CASSGVTSRAGELFF.